The 25 T cell receptor beta chains reported below all come from one sample, sequenced in a study of molecular identifiers for immune sequencing clone quantification. TCRdb analysed the PCR reads with MiXCR anew, one entry per CDR3 protein. Of some 580,000 distinct CDR3 sequences in the sample, about 25% were seen once. Sequencing was carried out using naive CD8+ T cells from blood, with Jurkat cell RNA spiked in. Noted subset: FACS-sorted CD8+CD4-CCR7+CD45RA+ naive T cells. The receptors derive from a human donor in good health. Some libraries in this study had Jurkat cell RNA spiked in.

This rearrangement joins TRBV7-9 to TRBJ2-1; TRBD2 aligns across 7 bases. Germline lookup yields CDR1 SEHNR and CDR2 FQNEAQ (reference sequence). The V segment lost 4 bases and the J segment 6 bases; nucleotides outside the gene matches: 9. This CDR3 has 15 amino acids. In nucleotides, the CDR3 is TGTGCCAGCAGCTCCCCCGCGGGGGATATCAATGAGCAGTTCTTC. Translated, it gives CASSSPAGDINEQFF.

A remark on this clonotype: The junction departs from germline at one end; a sequencing error may be responsible. As DNA, the CDR3 is TGCGGCGTTGAAGATCAGCAGTTCTTC. It is translated as CGVEDQQFF. V is TRBV29-1 and J is TRBJ2-1; no clear D gene. The CDR3 consists of 9 residues. Germline V lookup: CDR1 SQVTM, CDR2 ANQGSEA.

This chain connects TRBV29-1 to TRBJ2-5; no clear D. Germline CDR1 SQVTM, CDR2 ANQGSEA. The ends were cut back, 3 bases at V and 5 bases at J, with 19 bases in the middle. The CDR3 is 15 amino acids. CDR3 bases: TGCAGCGTTGATGGCTACCGAGGTCACGGGGAGACCCAGTACTTC. Protein sequence: CSVDGYRGHGETQYF. Drawing the rest from reference TRBV29-1 and TRBJ2-5, the complete variable domain is SAVISQKPSRDICQRGTSLTIQCQVDSQVTMMFWYRQQPGQSLTLIATANQGSEATYESGFVIDKFPISRPNLTFSTLTVSNMSPEDSSIYLCSVDGYRGHGETQYFGPGTRLLVL.

Notes on this clonotype: A read error may explain this, as a much larger clone is one base away. The rearrangement uses TRBV7-9 and TRBJ1-4; maybe TRBD1 (6 bases). The V gene lost 10 bases and the J gene lost 5 bases, with 11 bases spanning the gap. Germline CDR1 SEHNR, CDR2 FQNEAQ (reference sequence). CDR3 length equals 12 residues. The CDR3 is CANNRANEKLFF. Here the CDR3 DNA reads TGTGCCAACAACAGGGCGAATGAAAAACTGTTTTTT.

This clonotype appeared many times. The rearrangement uses TRBV27 and TRBJ1-4; tentative D call: TRBD1 (5 bases). V lost 3 bases to trimming and J lost 1 base, with 15 bases between them. The germline V gene has CDR1 MNHEY and CDR2 SMNVEV (reference sequence). The CDR3 length is 17 residues. In DNA, the CDR3 is TGTGCCAGCAGTTTCCTTATGAGGGACGGAACTAATGAAAAACTGTTTTTT. It yields the protein CASSFLMRDGTNEKLFF.

The chain recombines TRBV5-6 with TRBJ1-2; TRBD1 agrees at 8 bases. J was trimmed by 4 bases and V by 7 bases; bases with no gene match: 9. This CDR3 has 14 residues. Per the germline V gene, CDR1 is SGHDT and CDR2 is YYEEEE. The DNA of the CDR3 is TGTGCCAGCGGCTCCGGACAGGGATCCTATGGCTACACCTTC. Encoded protein: CASGSGQGSYGYTF.

V gene TRBV19 combines with J gene TRBJ2-2, with TRBD1 matching over 7 bases. The ends lost 6 bases at V and 0 bases at J; junction bases unmatched: 10. The CDR3 covers 17 residues. Germline V gene data show CDR1 as LNHDA and CDR2 as SQIVND (reference sequence). CDR3 coding DNA: TGTGCCAGTAGCAGATTACCGGGACAGACGAACACCGGGGAGCTGTTTTTT. It encodes CASSRLPGQTNTGELFF.

This rearrangement joins TRBV12-3 or TRBV12-4 to TRBJ1-2; TRBD1 matches at 10 bases. CDR3 size: 16 residues. V trimming: 4 bases; J trimming: 3 bases; junction bases outside the gene matches: 8. In DNA, the CDR3 is TGTGCCAGCAGTTCAACCGGGACAGGGGATTACTATGGCTACACCTTC. Translating gives CASSSTGTGDYYGYTF.

This chain uses TRBV19 with TRBJ2-1; either TRBD1 or TRBD2 may supply D (5 bases each). With 6 bases removed from V and 0 bases from J, the gap between germline ends came to 12 bases. The CDR3 is 15 residues long. Per the germline V gene, CDR1 is LNHDA and CDR2 is SQIVND (reference sequence). CDR3: CASSVTEGSYNEQFF. The CDR3 bases are TGTGCCAGTAGCGTGACAGAGGGCTCCTACAATGAGCAGTTCTTC.

The sample holds a few counts of this clonotype. This chain links TRBV5-1 with TRBJ2-7; no clear D gene. There are 13 residues in the CDR3. V lost 2 bases, J lost 3 bases, and 9 bases lay in between. In germline, CDR1 is SGHRS, CDR2 YFSETQ. This CDR3 reads CASSFEQDYEQYF. In nucleotides, the CDR3 is TGCGCCAGCAGCTTTGAGCAGGACTACGAGCAGTACTTC.

This clonotype has just a few counts. One end of the junction fails to match germline, which may point to a read error. The chain joins TRBV4-1 to TRBJ1-1; a possible D gene is TRBD1 (5 bases). Looked up from germline, CDR1 is MGHRA and CDR2 is YSYEKL. The CDR3 contains 16 residues. CDR3 nucleotides: TGCGCCGGCAGCCAAGATCATTACAGGATGAACACTGAAGCTTTCTTT. Its translation is CAGSQDHYRMNTEAFF.

Ten or more counts support this clonotype. The chain has TRBV20-1 and TRBJ1-1, with a possible D match to TRBD1 (5 bases). V shed 1 base and J shed 2 bases, with 17 bases lying between them. CDR1 DFQATT and CDR2 SNEGSKA come from the germline V gene (reference sequence). This CDR3 is 16 amino acids long. In DNA, the CDR3 is TGCAGTGCTAGAGCTCCGGGACCGACCTACAACACTGAAGCTTTCTTT. This translates into CSARAPGPTYNTEAFF.

The table lists this clonotype with many counts. V gene TRBV27 combines with J gene TRBJ2-3, with 9 bases matching TRBD2. CDR1 MNHEY and CDR2 SMNVEV come from the germline V gene (reference sequence). CDR3 length equals 14 residues. Trimming took 1 base from V and 12 from J; bases not matched to a gene: 8. Written as DNA, the CDR3 is TGTGCCAGCAGTTTATATAACGGACTAGCGTTTCAGTATTTT. This codes for CASSLYNGLAFQYF.

Turning to this clonotype: One end of the junction does not line up with germline, which may come from a read error. The chain combines TRBV7-9 with TRBJ2-1; 10 bases line up with TRBD2. The CDR3 has 15 residues. Germline V gene lookup returns CDR1 SEHNR and CDR2 FQNEAQ (reference sequence). In DNA, the CDR3 is TGTGCCGGCAGCGGACTAGCGGTCTCCTACAATGAGCAGTTCTTC. This sequence encodes CAGSGLAVSYNEQFF.

The table lists this clonotype with many counts. The chain uses TRBV2 and TRBJ2-3; TRBD1 matches at 11 bases. The V and J ends lost 3 bases and 6 bases, in that order; junction bases with no gene match: 5. This CDR3 has 15 amino acids. The germline CDR1 and CDR2 sequences are SNHLY and FYNNEI. The CDR3 nucleotides read TGTGCCAGCAGTGACCCGGACAGGGGGCTGGATACGCAGTATTTT. Translation gives CASSDPDRGLDTQYF.

This clonotype was counted at least ten times. The rearrangement joins TRBV3-1 to TRBJ1-5; D gene unclear. The CDR3 is 15 residues long. V was pared by 4 bases and J by 5 bases, with 15 bases between. Per the germline V gene, CDR1 is LGHDT and CDR2 is YNNKEL (reference sequence). CDR3 loop: CASSPSPGGHQPQHF. In DNA form, the CDR3 reads TGTGCCAGCAGCCCCTCCCCGGGAGGGCATCAGCCCCAGCATTTT.

As regards this clonotype: The junction does not match germline at one end; this may be a read error. This chain uses TRBV19 with TRBJ2-7, with 9 bases lining up with TRBD1. The germline CDR1 and CDR2 sequences are LNHDA and SQIVND (reference sequence). This CDR3 is 15 amino acids long. CDR3 loop: CVSSPGTGLFYEQYF. DNA for the CDR3: TGTGTCAGTAGCCCCGGGACAGGGCTTTTCTACGAGCAGTACTTC.

V usage is TRBV12-3 or TRBV12-4 and J usage is TRBJ2-5, with 12 bases aligning to TRBD2. The trim removed 6 bases at V and 4 bases at J, leaving 6 bases unmatched. The CDR3 runs to 15 residues. CDR3 in amino acids: CASSSGGLAGETQYF. CDR3 DNA: TGTGCCAGCAGCTCTGGGGGACTAGCGGGAGAGACCCAGTACTTC.

Comment on this clonotype: A much larger clone is a single base away; this may be a read error. This chain uses TRBV6-2 or TRBV6-3 with TRBJ2-2, with D possibly being TRBD1 or TRBD2 (6 bases each). Germline CDR1 MNHEY, CDR2 SVGEGT. This CDR3 comprises 13 residues. This CDR3 reads CASRAGVGGALFF. CDR3 nucleotide sequence: TGTGCCAGCAGGGCAGGGGTCGGCGGGGCGCTGTTTTTT.

This clonotype turned up a few times. The chain joins TRBV27 to TRBJ2-3; D not resolved. Per germline, CDR1 MNHEY and CDR2 SMNVEV (reference sequence). Trimming shortened V by 4 bases and J by 2 bases, and 7 bases separated the two germline ends. This CDR3 contains 13 residues. The CDR3 nucleotides are TGTGCCAGCAGTTCGGCCGTCACAGATACGCAGTATTTT. It encodes CASSSAVTDTQYF.

CDR3 DNA sequence: TGCAGCGTTGAAAGGCAGAACCCAAGGGAGCCCCAGTACTTC. It yields the protein CSVERQNPREPQYF. The J gene is TRBJ2-5, the V gene TRBV29-1, with D perhaps matching TRBD2 (5 bases). Germline loops: CDR1 SQVTM, CDR2 ANQGSEA. This CDR3 region has 14 residues. Trimming pared 2 bases from V and 9 bases from J, leaving 19 bases between.

With regard to this clonotype: A much larger clone lies a single base off, so this may be a read error. The J gene is TRBJ1-1, the V gene TRBV28; the D gene is possibly TRBD1 (5 bases). Germline values: CDR1 MDHEN, CDR2 SYDVKM. The germline V and J ends were trimmed by 7 bases and 3 bases, with 12 bases remaining between them. The CDR3 is made up of 13 amino acids. Here the CDR3 reads CASNFEGYTEAFF. The CDR3 DNA is TGTGCCAGCAATTTCGAGGGGTACACTGAAGCTTTCTTT.

Regarding this clonotype: A read error may be the cause here, since a much bigger clone is one base away. This chain connects TRBV12-3 or TRBV12-4 to TRBJ2-3; 9 positions match TRBD2. This CDR3 is 15 amino acids long. The junction had 8 bases not matched to a gene; V was cut back by 8 bases and J by 2 bases. The CDR3 region has the DNA TGTGCCAGCGGCATAGCGGGGGACTTCACAGATACGCAGTATTTT. Residues: CASGIAGDFTDTQYF.

In this sample, this clonotype turned up many times. The J gene is TRBJ2-7, the V gene TRBV20-1; 10 bases map to TRBD1. V shed 6 bases, J shed 5 bases, and the junction held 7 bases outside the gene matches. The CDR3 consists of 13 residues. Germline assignment: CDR1 DFQATT and CDR2 SNEGSKA (reference sequence). DNA of the CDR3: TGCAGTGCAACGACAGGGGGCTTCCACGAGCAGTACTTC. Translation: CSATTGGFHEQYF.

This clonotype came up a few times. The rearrangement joins TRBV20-1 to TRBJ2-7, with TRBD2 matching 15 bases. Germline V CDR1 and CDR2: DFQATT, SNEGSKA (reference sequence). The CDR3 totals 21 residues. V lost 6 bases, J lost 0 bases, and 21 bases stayed unmatched. The CDR3 DNA sequence: TGCAGTGCGCCCCCTCCTCACGGTTCCGGGACTAGCGGGAGGCCCTCCTACGAGCAGTACTTC. Translated: CSAPPPHGSGTSGRPSYEQYF.